The clone carrying this T cell receptor beta chain turned up a few times. Its target is not known. This sample is drawn from a study of spatial heterogeneity in lung cancer. As for the study in general: Consistently, beta-chain sequences turned up in larger numbers than alpha-chain sequences did. Points from the study as a whole: At resection, ubiquitous expanded tumor TCRs appeared in blood more than at follow-up.

Time point in this sample: sample taken at primary tumor resection. Unsorted tumor, nontumor lung tissue or cryopreserved PBMC supplied the whole RNA. Donors were 72 untreated early-stage non-small cell lung cancer patients. The CDR3 spans 13 residues. The V end lost 7 bases, the J end lost 8 bases, and 12 bases lay between the germline ends. CDR1 SNHLY and CDR2 FYNNEI come from the germline V gene. The study tagged each TCR cDNA molecule with a unique molecular identifier. TCRdb itself ran the 5' RACE reads through MiXCR, one entry per CDR3 protein. Of approximately 44,000 distinct CDR3 sequences listed, roughly 13% are singletons.

This chain links TRBV2 with TRBJ1-6; weak D call: TRBD1 (5 bases). This clonotype was obtained from a male donor with early-stage non-small cell lung cancer. The input for sequencing was PBMCs, taken at surgery. The CDR3 coding sequence is TGTGCCAGCACCAACCCGGGGGATTCACCCCTCCACTTT. This codes for CASTNPGDSPLHF.